What follows are 22 T cell receptor beta chains derived from one specimen sequenced in a study of CD8 T cells in Susac syndrome. Random hexamers served to reverse transcribe roughly 0.45 to 1 ug RNA. TCRdb fed the immunoSEQ multiplex PCR reads into MiXCR, producing one record per CDR3 protein. The table shows 150,000 to 200,000 distinct CDR3 sequences, with around 90% occurring only once. Sequenced material: CD4+ T cells from PBMCs. These receptors were taken from a human donor in good health.

The J gene is TRBJ2-7, the V gene TRBV28; D is uncertain. The V gene's germline CDR1 is MDHEN and CDR2 SYDVKM. This CDR3 region has 14 residues. Trimming stripped 0 bases from V and 3 bases from J, with 9 bases between. For the CDR3, the DNA is TGTGCCAGCAGTTTATGGGGGTCTAACTACGAGCAGTACTTC. Translating it yields CASSLWGSNYEQYF.

The chain is built from TRBV6-2 or TRBV6-3 and TRBJ1-1; D unclear. The CDR3 is 12 residues long. CDR1 is MNHEY and CDR2 is SVGEGT in the germline V gene. Deletions cut 2 bases from V and 6 bases from J, with 7 bases between. CDR3 DNA: TGTGCCAGCAGTTACGCGGGCGCTGAAGCTTTCTTT. This gives the protein CASSYAGAEAFF.

The chain links TRBV10-3 to TRBJ1-1, with D tentatively TRBD1 (5 bases). The CDR3 is 12 residues long. Germline V CDR1 and CDR2: ENHRY, SYGVKD. V was cut by 3 bases and J by 7 bases, with 9 bases left in between. The CDR3 is CAISDRVIEAFF. The CDR3 region has the DNA TGTGCCATCAGTGACAGGGTTATTGAAGCTTTCTTT.

The V gene is TRBV24-1, the J gene TRBJ1-3; 8 positions match TRBD1. The CDR3 spans 16 residues. V trimming: 0 bases; J trimming: 2 bases; junction bases outside the gene matches: 2. Germline-derived CDR1 and CDR2 are KGHDR and SFDVKD. The chain's CDR3 is CATSDLGQGTGNTIYF. DNA for the CDR3: TGTGCCACCAGTGATTTGGGACAGGGTACTGGAAACACCATATATTTT.

The chain is built from TRBV30 and TRBJ2-7, with 10 bases that match TRBD2. Trimming at V came to 0 bases and at J to 4 bases, leaving 9 bases not matched to a gene. Per germline, CDR1 GTSNPN and CDR2 SVGIG (reference sequence). The CDR3 length is 16 residues. Here the CDR3 DNA reads TGTGCCTGGAGTGTAGTCCTAGCGGGAGAAATGTACGAGCAGTACTTC. Translating gives CAWSVVLAGEMYEQYF.

The chain carries TRBV7-2 and TRBJ2-5; 10 bases are shared with TRBD2. Germline CDR1 and CDR2: SGHTA and FQGNSA. V lost 5 bases to trimming and J lost 6 bases; unmatched junction nucleotides: 9. The CDR3 extends over 15 amino acids. CDR3 protein: CASSLQSGGAKTQYF. CDR3 DNA: TGTGCCAGCAGCCTACAGAGCGGGGGGGCGAAGACCCAGTACTTC.

The chain links TRBV9 to TRBJ2-7; the D is unclear. Trimming shortened V by 0 bases and J by 0 bases, and 10 bases separated the two germline ends. The CDR3 sequence is 15 residues long. Germline CDR1 is SGDLS and CDR2 is YYNGEE. The DNA for the CDR3 is TGTGCCAGCAGCGTAGGCTGGCTGACCTCCTACGAGCAGTACTTC. Its protein is CASSVGWLTSYEQYF.

The chain joins TRBV27 to TRBJ2-6; tentative D call: TRBD1 (6 bases). This CDR3 comprises 15 residues. Germline CDR1 MNHEY, CDR2 SMNVEV (reference sequence). With 5 bases removed from V and 2 bases from J, the gap between germline ends came to 10 bases. Here the CDR3 reads CASSEYRAGANVLTF. The CDR3 DNA is TGTGCCAGCAGTGAATACAGGGCTGGGGCCAACGTCCTGACTTTC. Based on the CDR3 plus reference TRBV27 and TRBJ2-6, the full variable domain is EAQVTQNPRYLITVTGKKLTVTCSQNMNHEYMSWYRQDPGLGLRQIYYSMNVEVTDKGDVPEGYKVSRKEKRNFPLILESPSPNQTSLYFCASSEYRAGANVLTFGAGSRLTVL.

The rearrangement links TRBV29-1 to TRBJ2-6, with 8 bases aligning to TRBD1. CDR1 and CDR2 from the germline V gene are SQVTM and ANQGSEA. The CDR3 is 17 amino acids. The V and J ends lost 5 bases and 0 bases, in that order; junction bases with no gene match: 9. The CDR3 bases are TGCAGCGTTTCCCCCGGGACAGGAGTCTCTGGGGCCAACGTCCTGACTTTC. Translating it yields CSVSPGTGVSGANVLTF. Drawing the rest from reference TRBV29-1 and TRBJ2-6, the complete variable domain is SAVISQKPSRDICQRGTSLTIQCQVDSQVTMMFWYRQQPGQSLTLIATANQGSEATYESGFVIDKFPISRPNLTFSTLTVSNMSPEDSSIYLCSVSPGTGVSGANVLTFGAGSRLTVL.

This chain links TRBV5-1 with TRBJ2-5, with 7 nucleotides matching TRBD1. With 5 bases clipped from V and 5 bases from J, the junction kept 9 bases outside the gene matches. Germline CDR1 is SGHRS and CDR2 is YFSETQ. The CDR3 loop spans 14 amino acids. The CDR3 protein is CASRRTGRWETQYF. The CDR3 nucleotides are TGCGCCAGCAGAAGGACAGGACGGTGGGAGACCCAGTACTTC.

The chain carries TRBV18 and TRBJ2-3, with no clear D. Germline V gene lookup returns CDR1 KGHSH and CDR2 LQKENI. The length of the CDR3 is 15 residues. V shed 3 bases and J shed 0 bases, with 10 bases lying between them. For the CDR3, the DNA is TGTGCCAGCTCACCGGAGTACCTTAGCACAGATACGCAGTATTTT. It specifies CASSPEYLSTDTQYF.

This chain links TRBV9 with TRBJ1-2; D unresolved. Looked up from germline, CDR1 is SGDLS and CDR2 is YYNGEE. Trimming cost V 6 bases and J 1 base, with 16 bases left between them. The CDR3 runs 15 residues. CDR3: CASKDGTEYNYGYTF. CDR3 coding DNA: TGTGCCAGCAAGGATGGCACAGAGTATAACTATGGCTACACCTTC. Supplemented by reference TRBV9 and TRBJ1-2, the full variable domain reads DSGVTQTPKHLITATGQRVTLRCSPRSGDLSVYWYQQSLDQGLQFLIQYYNGEERAKGNILERFSAQQFPDLHSELNLSSLELGDSALYFCASKDGTEYNYGYTFGSGTRLTVV.

This sequence joins TRBV9 and TRBJ2-7; D may correspond to TRBD1 or TRBD2 (5 bases each). CDR3 size: 14 residues. Looked up from germline, CDR1 is SGDLS and CDR2 is YYNGEE. The V end was cut by 0 bases, the J end by 5 bases, with 12 bases between. The CDR3 sequence: CASSVEGMGDEQYF. CDR3 in DNA: TGTGCCAGCAGCGTAGAAGGGATGGGGGACGAGCAGTACTTC.

The chain carries TRBV29-1 and TRBJ1-5; D gene unclear. The CDR3 is 13 residues long. Germline V gives CDR1 SQVTM, CDR2 ANQGSEA. The germline V and J ends were trimmed by 6 bases and 7 bases, with 16 bases remaining between them. The DNA of the CDR3 is TGCAGCGTGTTACATGGGGTTGGCCAGCCCCAGCATTTT. As protein: CSVLHGVGQPQHF. The whole variable domain, remainder taken from reference TRBV29-1 and TRBJ1-5, is SAVISQKPSRDICQRGTSLTIQCQVDSQVTMMFWYRQQPGQSLTLIATANQGSEATYESGFVIDKFPISRPNLTFSTLTVSNMSPEDSSIYLCSVLHGVGQPQHFGDGTRLSIL.

The chain recombines TRBV30 with TRBJ1-2; 8 bases fit TRBD1. J was trimmed by 3 bases and V by 5 bases; bases with no gene match: 8. The CDR3 consists of 14 residues. Germline CDR1 and CDR2: GTSNPN and SVGIG (reference sequence). The CDR3 reads CAWYGTDRDYGYTF. The CDR3 DNA is TGTGCCTGGTATGGAACGGACAGGGACTATGGCTACACCTTC.

DNA for the CDR3: TGCGCCAGCAGCTTACTCGGACAGGGGGCTACTGAAGCTTTCTTT. It encodes CASSLLGQGATEAFF. The rearrangement links TRBV5-1 to TRBJ1-1; 11 bases are a match to TRBD1. J lost 5 bases, V lost 2 bases, and 5 bases had no gene match. Germline V gives CDR1 SGHRS, CDR2 YFSETQ. The CDR3 length is 15 residues.

This clonotype was observed a single time. The rearrangement joins TRBV5-6 to TRBJ1-6; D remains unclear. Trimming shortened V by 0 bases and J by 9 bases, and 10 bases separated the two germline ends. From germline, CDR1 is SGHDT and CDR2 YYEEEE. This CDR3 has 14 amino acids. The CDR3 DNA sequence: TGTGCCAGCAGCTTGGGAGAGGGAACTTCACCCCTCCACTTT. It encodes CASSLGEGTSPLHF. The complete variable domain, with remaining parts taken from reference TRBV5-6 and TRBJ1-6, reads DAGVTQSPTHLIKTRGQQVTLRCSPKSGHDTVSWYQQALGQGPQFIFQYYEEEERQRGNFPDRFSGHQFPNYSSELNVNALLLGDSALYLCASSLGEGTSPLHFGNGTRLTVT.

This chain connects TRBV20-1 to TRBJ1-1, with D possibly being TRBD1 (5 bases). Germline-derived CDR1 and CDR2 are DFQATT and SNEGSKA (reference sequence). The germline V and J ends were trimmed by 1 base and 5 bases, with 14 bases remaining between them. The CDR3 sequence is 14 residues long. The CDR3 region has the DNA TGCAGTGCTAGAGCCGGCTGGGGGGGTACTGAAGCTTTCTTT. Amino acids: CSARAGWGGTEAFF.

This chain links TRBV5-1 with TRBJ2-7, with 8 bases lining up with TRBD1. There are 16 residues in the CDR3. In germline, CDR1 is SGHRS, CDR2 YFSETQ. With V trimmed by 0 bases and J by 2 bases, 7 bases remained unmatched. CDR3 region: CASSLVQGAITYEQYF. Here the CDR3 DNA reads TGCGCCAGCAGCTTGGTTCAGGGGGCCATTACCTACGAGCAGTACTTC. The full variable domain, rest sourced from reference TRBV5-1 and TRBJ2-7, is KAGVTQTPRYLIKTRGQQVTLSCSPISGHRSVSWYQQTPGQGLQFLFEYFSETQRNKGNFPGRFSGRQFSNSRSEMNVSTLELGDSALYLCASSLVQGAITYEQYFGPGTRLTVT.

V is TRBV7-9 and J is TRBJ1-1; tentative D call: TRBD1 (6 bases). Trimming shortened V by 4 bases and J by 0 bases, and 12 bases separated the two germline ends. Per germline, CDR1 SEHNR and CDR2 FQNEAQ (reference sequence). The CDR3 runs to 15 residues. The chain's CDR3 is CASSWGQGLNTEAFF. DNA of the CDR3: TGTGCCAGCAGCTGGGGGCAGGGGCTGAACACTGAAGCTTTCTTT.

This chain joins TRBV30 and TRBJ2-7; 9 positions agree with TRBD1. The CDR3 is 13 residues long. Germline V CDR1 and CDR2: GTSNPN, SVGIG (reference sequence). The V segment lost 6 bases and the J segment 3 bases; nucleotides outside the gene matches: 6. The CDR3 DNA reads as TGTGCCTGCCAACCGGGACAGGGCTACGAGCAGTACTTC. Its protein is CACQPGQGYEQYF.

The chain is built from TRBV4-1 and TRBJ2-3, with TRBD1 matching 7 bases. Per the germline V gene, CDR1 is MGHRA and CDR2 is YSYEKL. J lost 1 base, V lost 2 bases, and 9 bases had no gene match. The CDR3 contains 17 residues. CDR3 nucleotides: TGCGCCAGCAGCCAAAGAAGGGGGCAAGGGGGCACAGATACGCAGTATTTT. It translates to CASSQRRGQGGTDTQYF.